This passage covers 10 T cell receptor beta chains from one sample sequenced in a study of T cells in localized non-small cell lung cancer. The assay was immunoSEQ multiplex PCR, and TCRdb's table has in-frame clones only and misses some. This sample has about 28,000 clones, with around 92% found just once. The sequences come from peripheral blood mononuclear cells, collected before any cancer treatment. The source of these receptors is a woman aged 40-70 years with stage III lung adenocarcinoma.

This rearrangement joins TRBV6-5 to TRBJ1-2, with 7 bases identical to TRBD1. The CDR3 has 14 amino acids. The V and J ends lost 2 bases and 2 bases, in that order; junction bases with no gene match: 2. The germline V gene encodes CDR1 MNHEY and CDR2 SVGAGI. The CDR3 here is CASSYLDRNYGYTF. CDR3 nucleotide sequence: TGTGCCAGCAGTTACCTGGACAGGAACTATGGCTACACCTTC.

The chain uses TRBV18 and TRBJ1-1; 9 bases line up with TRBD1. The CDR3 spans 16 residues. V shed 6 bases, J shed 1 base, and the junction held 9 bases outside the gene matches. The germline V gene encodes CDR1 KGHSH and CDR2 LQKENI. The CDR3 nucleotides are TGTGCCAGCTCCCAAACGGGACAGGGAAAGAACACTGAAGCTTTCTTT. Its protein is CASSQTGQGKNTEAFF.

The J gene is TRBJ1-5, the V gene TRBV7-9, with TRBD1 matching over 8 bases. This CDR3 comprises 15 residues. Germline V gene sequence: CDR1 SEHNR, CDR2 FQNEAQ (reference sequence). Trimming at V came to 0 bases and at J to 4 bases, leaving 2 bases not matched to a gene. The CDR3 loop reads CASSLAGTGNQPQHF. In nucleotides, the CDR3 is TGTGCCAGCAGCTTAGCCGGGACAGGAAATCAGCCCCAGCATTTT.

V is TRBV6-6 and J is TRBJ2-7, with 14 bases identical to TRBD2. CDR3 length equals 15 residues. J was trimmed by 2 bases and V by 5 bases; bases with no gene match: 2. The germline CDR1 and CDR2 sequences are MNHNY and SVGAGI (reference sequence). The CDR3 loop is CASSRLAGGPYEQYF. For the CDR3, the DNA is TGTGCCAGCAGTCGACTAGCGGGAGGGCCCTACGAGCAGTACTTC.

The CDR3 sequence is CASSLKPPGLAVQETQYF. CDR3 nucleotides: TGTGCCAGCAGCTTAAAACCCCCCGGACTAGCGGTCCAAGAGACCCAGTACTTC. The J gene is TRBJ2-5, the V gene TRBV13; 10 bases align to TRBD2. The germline V gene encodes CDR1 PRHDT and CDR2 FYEKMQ (reference sequence). CDR3 length equals 18 residues. V shed 2 bases, J shed 1 base, and the junction held 10 bases outside the gene matches.

The rearrangement links TRBV19 to TRBJ2-2, with a weak D call TRBD2 (5 bases). The CDR3 loop spans 19 amino acids. From germline, CDR1 is LNHDA and CDR2 SQIVND (reference sequence). The V gene lost 1 base and the J gene lost 0 bases, with 18 bases spanning the gap. CDR3 sequence reads: CASSIGSALASANTGELFF. As DNA, the CDR3 is TGTGCCAGTAGTATAGGTAGCGCGTTGGCCTCCGCGAACACCGGGGAGCTGTTTTTT.

The J gene is TRBJ1-1, the V gene TRBV5-6; D might be TRBD1 (5 bases). The germline V gene has CDR1 SGHDT and CDR2 YYEEEE. This CDR3 spans 14 amino acids. V was trimmed by 2 bases and J by 3 bases, leaving 11 bases between them. The CDR3 region is CASSFGGDDTEAFF. Here the CDR3 DNA reads TGTGCCAGCAGCTTCGGGGGGGATGACACTGAAGCTTTCTTT. The variable domain in full, with the rest retrieved from reference TRBV5-6 and TRBJ1-1, is DAGVTQSPTHLIKTRGQQVTLRCSPKSGHDTVSWYQQALGQGPQFIFQYYEEEERQRGNFPDRFSGHQFPNYSSELNVNALLLGDSALYLCASSFGGDDTEAFFGQGTRLTVV.

This clone was observed a handful of times. This chain joins TRBV28 and TRBJ1-5, with 10 bases matching TRBD1. Germline lookup yields CDR1 MDHEN and CDR2 SYDVKM. The CDR3 runs 18 residues. Germline trimming cut 5 bases from V and 0 bases from J; bases unmatched to any gene: 10. CDR3 sequence: CASSRRQGAIHSNQPQHF. The DNA of the CDR3 is TGTGCCAGCAGTCGCCGACAGGGGGCGATACATAGCAATCAGCCCCAGCATTTT.

The rearrangement links TRBV10-3 to TRBJ2-7, with 13 bases that match TRBD2. Trimming took 0 bases from V and 6 from J; bases not matched to a gene: 8. CDR1 and CDR2 from the germline V gene are ENHRY and SYGVKD. The CDR3 spans 17 residues. CDR3 sequence reads: CAISESSLGLAGTEQYF. The CDR3 nucleotides read TGTGCCATCAGTGAGTCCAGCCTGGGACTAGCGGGAACCGAGCAGTACTTC.

The rearrangement joins TRBV29-1 to TRBJ1-1; D gene unclear. This CDR3 spans 12 amino acids. CDR1 SQVTM and CDR2 ANQGSEA come from the germline V gene. Trimming cost V 7 bases and J 1 base, with 10 bases left between them. CDR3 coding DNA: TGCAGCGCCTTGACACCGAACACTGAAGCTTTCTTT. Amino acids: CSALTPNTEAFF.